A selection of T cell receptor beta chains follows, all from one sample in a study of OX40 agonist ivuxolimab in advanced cancers. The assay was immunoSEQ multiplex PCR, and TCRdb's table has in-frame clones only and misses some. The data contain 65,000 to 85,000 clones, approximately 90% of them singletons. This material consisted of CD4+ or CD8+ T cells sorted from blood, taken in a trial of the OX40 agonist ivuxolimab. These TCRs come from an adult with an advanced solid tumor such as melanoma, head and neck, liver or kidney cancer. CDR3s include the opening cysteine and the closing phenylalanine or tryptophan. A D gene is named only where the DNA matches it firmly. Expanded clones get a size class; other rows say once, few or many, or leave the size out.

v_call	d_call	cdr3_length	j_call	clone_size	cdr3_aa	cdr3_nt
TRBV4-1	TRBD1	14	TRBJ1-2	.	CASSPSGQTYGYTF	TGCGCCAGCAGCCCCTCGGGACAGACCTATGGCTACACCTTC
TRBV13	.	17	TRBJ1-2	.	CASSLGSSRPTHYGYTF	TGTGCCAGCAGCTTAGGATCATCGCGACCCACCCACTATGGCTACACCTTC
TRBV7-9	TRBD1	19	TRBJ2-3	.	CASSLSGQGGGLGTDTQYF	TGTGCCAGCAGCTTATCGGGACAGGGGGGAGGTTTGGGCACAGATACGCAGTATTTT
TRBV19	.	13	TRBJ1-1	.	CASSITTDTEAFF	TGTGCCAGTAGTATTACTACGGACACTGAAGCTTTCTTT
TRBV11-3	.	15	TRBJ2-2	.	CASSLSRGGTGELFF	TGTGCCAGCAGCTTAAGCAGGGGTGGTACCGGGGAGCTGTTTTTT
TRBV5-1	.	15	TRBJ2-3	.	CASSLIQGVADTQYF	TGCGCCAGCAGCTTGATCCAGGGTGTAGCAGATACGCAGTATTTT
TRBV12-5	.	17	TRBJ1-1	.	CASGPGYGTWRNTEAFF	TGTGCTAGTGGTCCAGGGTACGGCACATGGCGGAACACTGAAGCTTTCTTT
TRBV13	TRBD1	17	TRBJ1-2	.	CASSLGLYRGQNYGYTF	TGTGCCAGCAGCTTAGGCCTTTACAGGGGGCAGAACTATGGCTACACCTTC
TRBV19	.	12	TRBJ1-2	.	CASSMGDYGYTF	TGTGCCAGTAGTATGGGAGATTATGGCTACACCTTC
TRBV7-9	.	13	TRBJ1-1	once	CASSSGEENEAFF	TGTGCCAGCAGCTCCGGGGAAGAGAATGAAGCTTTCTTT
TRBV7-9	TRBD1	16	TRBJ1-6	.	CASSQEIGTGGSPLHF	TGCGCCAGCAGCCAAGAGATCGGGACAGGGGGCTCACCCCTCCACTTT
TRBV19	TRBD1	13	TRBJ1-2	once	CASSEGTGYGYTF	TGTGCCAGTAGTGAAGGGACAGGTTATGGCTACACCTTC
TRBV6-1	TRBD1	17	TRBJ1-3	.	CASSEASWTGDGNTIYF	TGTGCCAGCAGTGAAGCTTCCTGGACAGGGGATGGAAACACCATATATTTT
TRBV5-1	TRBD1	16	TRBJ2-1	.	CASSLAFRTGRNEQFF	TGCGCCAGCAGCTTGGCCTTTAGGACAGGGAGAAATGAGCAGTTCTTC
TRBV21-1	.	16	TRBJ2-4	.	CASSIVGPGAKNIQYF	.
TRBV14	TRBD1	16	TRBJ2-2	.	CASRKRQGFEGGELFF	TGTGCCAGCAGAAAGCGACAGGGGTTTGAAGGCGGGGAGCTGTTTTTT
TRBV11-2	TRBD2	18	TRBJ2-1	.	CASSLGYERGLRGNEQFF	TGTGCCAGCAGCTTAGGCTACGAGCGGGGGCTGCGGGGCAATGAGCAGTTCTTC
TRBV6-1	.	14	TRBJ2-7	.	CASSDLFSHSEQYF	TGTGCCAGCAGCGACCTGTTTTCCCATAGCGAGCAGTACTTC
TRBV7-9	.	12	TRBJ2-2	.	CASSWNTGELFF	TGTGCCAGCAGTTGGAACACCGGGGAGCTGTTTTTT
TRBV11-2	.	16	TRBJ2-5	.	CASSLLTTGGPETQYF	TGTGCCAGCAGCTTATTAACAACCGGGGGGCCGGAGACCCAGTACTTC
TRBV7-8	TRBD1	14	TRBJ2-5	.	CASRWTGAQETQYF	TGTGCCAGCAGATGGACAGGGGCGCAGGAGACCCAGTACTTC
TRBV7-2	TRBD2	13	TRBJ2-7	.	CASTAYGGGEQYF	TGTGCCAGCACAGCATATGGGGGGGGCGAGCAGTACTTC
TRBV7-9	.	15	TRBJ2-1	once	CASSTNRAGFGEQFF	TGTGCCAGCAGCACAAATAGGGCGGGATTCGGTGAGCAGTTCTTC
TRBV9	TRBD2	19	TRBJ2-7	.	CASSPTAGGRGGFSYEQYF	TGTGCCAGCAGCCCCACCGCGGGGGGGCGGGGGGGATTTTCCTACGAGCAGTACTTC
TRBV30	TRBD1	15	TRBJ2-7	.	CAGNLRDRGIYEQYF	TGTGCCGGAAATTTAAGAGACAGGGGCATCTACGAGCAGTACTTC
TRBV27	TRBD2	15	TRBJ2-1	once	CASSLWAGGPYEQFF	TGTGCCAGCAGTTTATGGGCGGGGGGGCCTTATGAGCAGTTCTTC
TRBV4-2	TRBD2	15	TRBJ2-2	once	CASSRGTSGTGELFF	TGTGCCAGCAGCCGAGGGACTAGCGGAACCGGGGAGCTGTTTTTT
TRBV19	.	14	TRBJ2-7	.	CASSLGAPAYEQYF	TGTGCCAGTAGTCTCGGGGCACCTGCCTACGAGCAGTACTTC
TRBV29-1	.	14	TRBJ2-3	.	CSVEGRGEVDTQYF	TGCAGCGTTGAAGGGAGGGGGGAGGTAGATACGCAGTATTTT
TRBV10-3	.	14	TRBJ1-6	.	CAISDSGPNSPLHF	TGTGCCATCAGTGATTCCGGACCTAATTCACCCCTCCACTTT
TRBV20-1	.	11	TRBJ2-7	.	CSASDTYEQYF	TGCAGTGCTAGCGATACCTACGAGCAGTACTTC
TRBV10-3	TRBD2	17	TRBJ2-7	.	CAISESRAGDALYEQYF	TGTGCCATCAGTGAGTCGCGTGCGGGGGACGCCCTTTACGAGCAGTACTTC
TRBV5-6	TRBD1	15	TRBJ1-2	.	CASSLGTGGRDGYTF	TGTGCCAGCAGCTTGGGAACAGGGGGCAGGGATGGCTACACCTTC
TRBV7-2	.	12	TRBJ2-1	.	CASKGGDAEQFF	TGTGCCAGCAAGGGGGGTGACGCAGAGCAGTTCTTC
TRBV10-3	.	15	TRBJ1-5	once	CAISEGQRPQEPQHF	TGTGCCATCAGTGAGGGACAGAGACCCCAGGAGCCCCAGCATTTT
TRBV10-2	TRBD2	16	TRBJ2-5	.	CASSEWGAGGQETQYF	TGCGCCAGCAGTGAGTGGGGAGCGGGGGGGCAAGAGACCCAGTACTTC
TRBV27	TRBD2	15	TRBJ2-5	.	CASREYGGAGETQYF	TGTGCCAGCAGGGAATACGGGGGGGCGGGAGAGACCCAGTACTTC
TRBV13	.	16	TRBJ2-1	.	CASSFGQIPSYNEQFF	TGTGCCAGCAGCTTTGGACAGATCCCCTCCTACAATGAGCAGTTCTTC
TRBV7-8	.	16	TRBJ1-1	.	CASSLGVAGRATEAFF	TGTGCCAGCAGCTTAGGAGTCGCGGGCAGAGCCACTGAAGCTTTCTTT
TRBV11-2	.	13	TRBJ2-7	.	CASSLDGDYEQYF	TGTGCCAGCAGCCTCGACGGGGACTACGAGCAGTACTTC
TRBV5-6	.	13	TRBJ1-1	.	CASSGGSPPEAFF	TGTGCCAGCAGCGGGGGGAGTCCCCCTGAAGCTTTCTTT
TRBV5-6	.	14	TRBJ2-2	.	CASSLNPQSGELFF	TGTGCCAGCAGCTTGAATCCACAGAGCGGGGAGCTGTTTTTT
TRBV5-1	TRBD1	13	TRBJ1-2	.	CASSLATGWGYTF	TGCGCCAGCAGCTTGGCGACAGGGTGGGGCTACACCTTC
TRBV11-2	.	15	TRBJ1-2	.	CASSFPPGLNYGYTF	TGTGCCAGCAGCTTCCCACCGGGACTTAACTATGGCTACACCTTC
TRBV29-1	TRBD2	11	TRBJ2-1	once	CSALGEGEQFF	TGCAGCGCCCTGGGGGAGGGCGAGCAGTTCTTC
TRBV27	.	15	TRBJ2-2	many	CASNSGPVNTGELFF	TGTGCCAGCAACTCGGGACCCGTGAACACCGGGGAGCTGTTTTTT
TRBV11-2	TRBD2	19	TRBJ2-1	.	CASSLVPSLSGGRNNEQFF	TGTGCCAGCAGCTTAGTTCCCAGTTTAAGCGGGGGCCGAAACAATGAGCAGTTCTTC
TRBV5-6	.	15	TRBJ1-2	.	CASSLPDIGNYGYTF	TGTGCCAGCAGCTTGCCCGATATAGGGAACTATGGCTACACCTTC
TRBV7-6	TRBD1	17	TRBJ1-3	.	CASSLPKTGGPGNTIYF	TGTGCCAGCAGCTTACCGAAGACAGGGGGGCCTGGAAACACCATATATTTT